One T cell receptor beta chain is described in this entry. This record belongs to a study of blood T cell repertoires in COVID-19. In the study overall: Sample material is recorded as cDNA or gDNA derived from T cells, B-cell-depleted T cells, or PBMCs.

Assay used: immunoSEQ multiplex PCR; TCRdb lists only in-frame clones, some missing. The sample yields around 100,000 clones, about 88% seen once. V was clipped by 8 bases and J by 6 bases, with 17 bases between them. This CDR3 has 14 residues. Germline V lookup: CDR1 LNHDA, CDR2 SQIVND (reference sequence). This sequence was found in a human donor in a cohort sampled during active COVID-19. V gene TRBV19 combines with J gene TRBJ1-5, with D possibly being TRBD1 (6 bases). The source material was peripheral blood. DNA for the CDR3: TGTGCCAGTCGCATGACAGGCTTTGGTCAGCCCCAGCATTTT. Translation: CASRMTGFGQPQHF.